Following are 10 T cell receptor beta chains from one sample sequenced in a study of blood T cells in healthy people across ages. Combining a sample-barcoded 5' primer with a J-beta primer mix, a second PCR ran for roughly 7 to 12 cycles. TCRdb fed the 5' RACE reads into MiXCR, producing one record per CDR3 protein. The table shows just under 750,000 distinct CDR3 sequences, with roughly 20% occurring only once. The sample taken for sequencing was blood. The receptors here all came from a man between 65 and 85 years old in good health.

CDR3 in amino acids: CSASFGAGYEQYF. The CDR3 coding sequence is TGCAGTGCTAGTTTTGGGGCAGGCTACGAGCAGTACTTC. The V and J genes are TRBV20-1 and TRBJ2-7; D is possibly TRBD1 (5 bases). This CDR3 has 13 residues. Trimming took 3 bases from V and 3 from J, leaving 12 bases between them. The V gene's germline CDR1 is DFQATT and CDR2 SNEGSKA (reference sequence).

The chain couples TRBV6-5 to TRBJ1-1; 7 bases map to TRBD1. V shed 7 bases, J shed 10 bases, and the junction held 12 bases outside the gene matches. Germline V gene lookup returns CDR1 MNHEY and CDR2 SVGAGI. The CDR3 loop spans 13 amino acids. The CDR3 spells CASTQTGSIVAFF. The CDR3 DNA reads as TGTGCCAGCACCCAGACAGGGTCGATCGTAGCTTTCTTT.

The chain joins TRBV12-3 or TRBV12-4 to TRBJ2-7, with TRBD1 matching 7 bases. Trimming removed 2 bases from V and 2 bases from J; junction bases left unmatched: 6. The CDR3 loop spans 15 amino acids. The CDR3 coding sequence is TGTGCCAGCAGTTTACGCACAGGGGCTACCTACGAGCAGTACTTC. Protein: CASSLRTGATYEQYF.

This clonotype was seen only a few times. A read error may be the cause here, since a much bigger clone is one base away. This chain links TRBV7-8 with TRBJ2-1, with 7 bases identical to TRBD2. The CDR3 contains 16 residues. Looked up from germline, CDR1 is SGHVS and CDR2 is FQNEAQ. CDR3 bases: TGTGCCGGCAGCCAGACTAGCCCTGGGAGTATGAATGAGCAGTTCTTC. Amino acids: CAGSQTSPGSMNEQFF. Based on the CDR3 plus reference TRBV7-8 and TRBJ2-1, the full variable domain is GAGVSQSPRYKVAKRGQDVALRCDPISGHVSLFWYQQALGQGPEFLTYFQNEAQLDKSGLPSDRFFAERPEGSVSTLKIQRTQQEDSAVYLCAGSQTSPGSMNEQFFGPGTRLTVL.

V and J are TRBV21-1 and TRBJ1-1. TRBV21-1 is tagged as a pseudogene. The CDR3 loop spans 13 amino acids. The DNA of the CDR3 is TGTGCCAGCAGCAAAGAGGGCCGGTCTGAAGCTTTCTTT. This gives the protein CASSKEGRSEAFF.

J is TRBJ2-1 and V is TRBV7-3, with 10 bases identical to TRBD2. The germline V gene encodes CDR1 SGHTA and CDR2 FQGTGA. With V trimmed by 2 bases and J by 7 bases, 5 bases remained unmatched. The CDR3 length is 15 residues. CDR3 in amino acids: CASSLASGRTNEQFF. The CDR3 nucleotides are TGTGCCAGCAGCTTAGCTAGCGGGAGAACGAATGAGCAGTTCTTC. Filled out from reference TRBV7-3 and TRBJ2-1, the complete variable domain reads GAGVSQTPSNKVTEKGKYVELRCDPISGHTALYWYRQSLGQGPEFLIYFQGTGAADDSGLPNDRFFAVRPEGSVSTLKIQRTERGDSAVYLCASSLASGRTNEQFFGPGTRLTVL.

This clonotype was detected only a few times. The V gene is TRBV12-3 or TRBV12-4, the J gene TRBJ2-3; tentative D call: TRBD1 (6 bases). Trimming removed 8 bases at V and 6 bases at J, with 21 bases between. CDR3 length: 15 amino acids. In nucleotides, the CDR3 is TGTGCCAGCTCCTTCGGGTCCACAGGGTTTGATACGCAGTATTTT. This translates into CASSFGSTGFDTQYF.

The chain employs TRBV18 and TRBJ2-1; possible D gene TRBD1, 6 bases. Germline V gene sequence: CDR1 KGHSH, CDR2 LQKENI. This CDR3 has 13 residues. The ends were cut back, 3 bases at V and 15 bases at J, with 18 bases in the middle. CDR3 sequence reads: CASSPGTRDRAFF. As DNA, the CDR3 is TGTGCCAGCTCACCTGGGACACGCGACCGGGCGTTCTTC.

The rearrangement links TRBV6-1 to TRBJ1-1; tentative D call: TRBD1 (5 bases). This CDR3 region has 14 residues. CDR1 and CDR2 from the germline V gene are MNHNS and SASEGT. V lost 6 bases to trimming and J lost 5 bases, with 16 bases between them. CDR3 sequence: CASRFGTSGTEAFF. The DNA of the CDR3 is TGTGCCAGCAGATTTGGGACGTCCGGAACTGAAGCTTTCTTT.

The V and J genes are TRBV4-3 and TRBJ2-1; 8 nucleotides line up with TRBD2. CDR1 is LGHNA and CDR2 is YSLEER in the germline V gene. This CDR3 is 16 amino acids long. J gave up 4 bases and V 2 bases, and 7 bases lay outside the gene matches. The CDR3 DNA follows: TGCGCCAGCAGCCAAATAAAGCGGGAGAGGTACAATGAGCAGTTCTTC. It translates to CASSQIKRERYNEQFF.